This T cell receptor beta chain comes out of a study of blood T cell repertoires in COVID-19 (dated by TCRdb to between 2020 and 2021). About the study as a whole: The collaborator samples originated in the United States, Italy and Spain and spanned the acute and convalescent phases of COVID-19. The material from the prospective study consisted of cDNA or gDNA derived from T cells, B-cell-depleted T cells, or PBMCs. The dataset comprised deeply sampled blood TCRbeta repertoires from subjects exposed to, actively infected with, or recovered from COVID-19. The repertoires were released in a freely available public database intended as a resource for research on the immune response to SARS-CoV-2. Samples came from the ongoing ImmuneRACE study (first 160 participants) plus 1,254 subjects from 6 global collaborators. Sample metadata almost always included a de-identified subject ID, COVID-19 status, age in years and sex. Where available, HLA class I and class II types were obtained from metadata supplied by the sample provider rather than from assay-based typing.

According to the germline V gene, CDR1 reads LGHNA and CDR2 reads YNFKEQ. The CDR3 measures 15 amino acids from cysteine to phenylalanine. CDR3 DNA only is kept here, 45 bases in frame from base 1. V drops 0 bases and J drops 3 bases, leaving 12 bases in between. The immunoSEQ Assay, a bias-controlled multiplex PCR, was used to amplify TCRbeta CDR3 regions from genomic DNA. The original methods were these. The number of nucleated cells in each sample was estimated from the amplification of reference gene primers within the assay. To quantify the absolute abundance of each unique TCRbeta CDR3 rearrangement, sequence reads were collapsed and filtered. Productive Simpson clonality was computed per sample as the square root of Simpson's diversity index over productive rearrangements. Here the immuneACCESS table is served through TCRdb, limited to in-frame sequences with V and J called. Missing clones are a known gap in these copies; in checked studies unresolved V genes cover under half, and the rest lacks a known reason. Clone size and V and J calls were adopted from that table, with D and trimming inferred from the DNA. The sample data list more than 150,000 clones, and roughly 80% of these were observed just once. Roughly 12% of the sample goes to the ten largest clones.

A second Seattle source provided samples from volunteer blood donors who had recovered from COVID-19. Each collaborating institution followed its own protocols to collect whole blood in K2EDTA tubes. Collaborator samples were shipped for TCRbeta analysis as frozen whole blood, isolated PBMCs, or DNA extracted from either sample type. As concerns this clone: Its recognized antigen is unknown. Nothing much larger sits one base from this clone, and base qualities are not available.

Results the study describes overall, beyond this receptor: The amount of clinical and demographic metadata varied by source and participant and was provided uncurated.

The rearrangement joined TRBV4-2 to TRBJ2-7, with a weak D call of TRBD2 (6 bases match). The receptor was derived from a man aged 50 to 59 who had recovered from COVID-19. Source material: peripheral blood. The DNA reads TGTGCCAGCAGCCAAGAACTGGGACTCTACTACGAGCAGTACTTC. Translated, it gives CASSQELGLYYEQYF.